This T cell receptor beta chain was found in a study of identical twins (dated by TCRdb to the mid-2010s). Concerning the study at large: To test whether fetal clonotypes persist, this study deep-sequenced TCR alpha and beta repertoires from monozygotic twins, from unrelated adults of various ages, and from cord blood. To rule out contamination, replicate twin experiments were performed at different times with different library preparation protocols. Broader findings and caveats from the paper: Fewer insertions were carried by abundant cord blood beta clonotypes; a weaker similar trend was observed in young adult naive repertoires, while no such trend was observed in memory repertoires. Out-of-frame TCR alpha sharing in monozygotic twins was systematically underestimated by recombination models, whereas sharing between unrelated individuals was in agreement with the recombination models. Zero-insertion analyses could be partly confounded by invariant T cells such as MAIT and iNKT, though diverse VJ usage argued against such confounding for most clonotypes. Compared with coincidental sharing between unrelated individuals, out-of-frame TCR alpha sequences shared between twins showed an excess of sequences with low generation probability. Because the same donors could not be followed over many years, conclusions were based on cross-sectional statistical analysis. A weaker excess of twin sharing was found in beta out-of-frame sequences because the signal-to-noise ratio was lowered by fewer shared sequences.

V is shortened by 3 bases, J by 8 bases, and the region joining them spans 20 bases. The CDR3, from cysteine to phenylalanine, totals 15 residues. Only CDR3 DNA is held: 45 bases, read in frame from base 1. CDR1 is given as SGHRS and CDR2 as YFSETQ, both from the germline V gene. Only healthy Caucasian donors were included. In regard to this clonotype: No cognate antigen has been identified for it. One base away there is no much larger clone; base qualities are not given.

The method was 5' RACE. The run used an Illumina HiSeq 2000. A universal primer binding site was added through template switching, and the final cDNA carried a unique molecular identifier so that TCR cDNA molecules could be counted accurately. First-strand cDNA for TCR alpha and beta chains was synthesized from specific primers in the conserved constant-segment region. Each cDNA library was double barcoded, with a SMART-Mk sample barcode plus Illumina barcodes, to control for contamination. TruSeq adapter sequences and Illumina sample barcodes were added in two successive PCR steps. The TCR alpha and beta cDNA libraries were sequenced on the Illumina HiSeq platform using custom primers. On the authors' methods: Raw reads were processed with MiGEC to extract unique molecular identifiers, and MiXCR was used to determine CDR3 positions. For each individual, recombination models were inferred using an EM algorithm with the repgenHMM and IGoR tools. The tcR package in R was used for shared clonotype analysis, with sharing normalized by the product of cloneset sizes. To study raw recombination without the effects of thymic and clonal selection, out-of-frame nonproductive sequences were analyzed. TCRdb reprocessing: public reads trimmed at Q25 with fastp, clones called with MiXCR, in-frame beta chains kept. Under each unique CDR3 protein, matching rows form one entry showing the most common genes and DNA. TCRdb, rather than the study authors, made the V and J calls. Across this sample there are around 1.7 million distinct CDR3 sequences, with less than 35% seen only once. The ten largest clones represent around 0.25% of the sample.

Source material: cord blood. This TCR came from a newborn girl in good health. The rearranged segments are TRBV5-1 and TRBJ1-1; the D gene cannot be resolved reliably. In nucleotides, the sequence is TGCGCCAGCAGCTACGGACCCTCCGGAACGATGGAAGCTTTCTTT. Its protein product is CASSYGPSGTMEAFF.